This T cell receptor (beta chain) was identified in a study of beta chain features in type 1 diabetes. Study overall: Similarity in age, gender and cell yields was seen between patients and healthy donors. General study results and limits: Insertions at VDJ junctions were less frequent in type 1 diabetes patients. These patients also deleted more nucleotides at the same junctions. Type 1 diabetes patients had TCRB CDR3s that were shorter (moderately but significantly so) in all four CD4+ subsets. These data did not resolve whether HLA type affects TCRB rearrangement. Equally in patients and controls, PCR might preferentially amplify shorter templates.

For this clone: Its antigen remains unidentified.

Germline CDR1 is SGHRS and CDR2 is YFSETQ. The V gene end was trimmed by 4 bases and the J gene end by 8 bases; junction bases not matched to a gene: 12. The CDR3 runs 15 residues. The entirety of the isolated RNA underwent reverse transcription, so expressed TCRB transcripts were sequenced. Using immunoSEQ multiplex PCR, the repertoire was profiled, and TCRdb retains in-frame clones only, with some absent. Of around 650,000 clones listed, around 12% were seen once; the top ten hold roughly 0.12%. What was sequenced was naive CD4+ T cells from blood. The chain recombines TRBV5-1 with TRBJ2-1; 7 nucleotides line up with TRBD2. This TCR came from a man aged 25 to 45 with type 1 diabetes. This CDR3 reads CASSPRAVSGDEQFF. CDR3 in DNA: TGCGCCAGCAGCCCTCGGGCGGTCAGCGGGGATGAGCAGTTCTTC.